Given below is one T cell receptor beta chain in context. Its antigen is still unknown. Using immunoSEQ multiplex PCR, the repertoire was profiled, and TCRdb retains in-frame clones only, with some absent. This table holds about 83,000 clones, around 86% found once. The V end lost 1 base, the J end lost 7 bases, and 1 base lay between the germline ends. This CDR3 has 10 residues. CDR1 is PRHDT and CDR2 is FYEKMQ in the germline V gene (reference sequence). The sample comes from a study of T cell responses to AZD1222 COVID-19 vaccine. Study-level points and caveats: Among the donors, most were white British and more were female, and clonal diversity was possibly underestimated.

The source was peripheral blood, collected on day 0 of AZD1222 vaccination. The clonotype originates from an adult in good health. The chain links TRBV13 to TRBJ1-2; D gene unclear. DNA of the CDR3: TGTGCCAGCAGCTTAGTTGGCTACACCTTC. This translates into CASSLVGYTF.